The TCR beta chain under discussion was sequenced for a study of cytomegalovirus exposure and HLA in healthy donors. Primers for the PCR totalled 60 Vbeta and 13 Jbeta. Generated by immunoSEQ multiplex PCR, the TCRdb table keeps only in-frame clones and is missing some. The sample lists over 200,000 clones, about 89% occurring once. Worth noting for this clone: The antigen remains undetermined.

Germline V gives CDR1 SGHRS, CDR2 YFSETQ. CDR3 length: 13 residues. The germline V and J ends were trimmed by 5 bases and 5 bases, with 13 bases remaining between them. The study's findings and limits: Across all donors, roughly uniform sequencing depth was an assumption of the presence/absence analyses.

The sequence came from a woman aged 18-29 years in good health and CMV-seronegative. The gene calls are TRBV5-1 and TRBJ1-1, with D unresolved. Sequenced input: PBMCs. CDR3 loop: CASRQQSLTEAFF. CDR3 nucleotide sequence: TGCGCCAGCAGGCAACAGTCCCTGACTGAAGCTTTCTTT.